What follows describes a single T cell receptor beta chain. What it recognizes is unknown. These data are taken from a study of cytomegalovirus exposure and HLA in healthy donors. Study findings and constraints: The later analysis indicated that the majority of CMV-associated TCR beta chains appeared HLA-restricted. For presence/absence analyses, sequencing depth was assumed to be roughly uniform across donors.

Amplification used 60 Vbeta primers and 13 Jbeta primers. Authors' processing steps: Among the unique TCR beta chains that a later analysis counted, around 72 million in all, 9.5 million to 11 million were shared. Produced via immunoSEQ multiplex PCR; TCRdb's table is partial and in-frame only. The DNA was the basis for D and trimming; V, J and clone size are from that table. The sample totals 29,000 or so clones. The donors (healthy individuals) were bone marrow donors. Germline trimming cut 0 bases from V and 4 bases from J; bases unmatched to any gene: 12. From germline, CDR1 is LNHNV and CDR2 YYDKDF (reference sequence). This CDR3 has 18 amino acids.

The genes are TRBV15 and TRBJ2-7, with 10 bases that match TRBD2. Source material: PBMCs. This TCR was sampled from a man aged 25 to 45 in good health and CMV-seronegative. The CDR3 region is CATSRDRLAGVGGYEQYF. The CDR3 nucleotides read TGTGCCACCAGCAGAGATCGTCTAGCGGGGGTGGGCGGGTACGAGCAGTACTTC.